Listed below are T cell receptor beta chains from one sample, sequenced in a study of cytomegalovirus exposure and HLA in healthy donors. Assay: immunoSEQ multiplex PCR; the TCRdb copy retains only in-frame clones and omits some. The repertoire holds 210,000 or so clones, with over 60% as singletons. Sequenced sample: PBMCs. The receptors stem from a man aged 18 to 35 in good health and CMV-seronegative. CDR3s include the opening cysteine and the closing phenylalanine or tryptophan. The D gene is left open where the match is weak. Rows give clone size only sometimes, using once, few, many, or a class for an expanded clone.

size,J,V,D,CDR3,DNA
.,TRBJ1-2,TRBV5-4,.,CASSVLISNLYGYTF,TGTGCCAGCAGCGTTTTAATTAGTAACCTCTATGGCTACACCTTC
.,TRBJ1-2,TRBV2,.,CASSEDPEYGYTF,TGTGCCAGCAGTGAAGACCCAGAATATGGCTACACCTTC
.,TRBJ1-5,TRBV19,TRBD1,CASSPTGGHQPQHF,TGTGCCAGTAGTCCGACAGGGGGCCATCAGCCCCAGCATTTT
.,TRBJ2-3,TRBV27,TRBD1,CASHIRGRTDTQYF,TGTGCCAGCCACATAAGGGGGCGGACAGATACGCAGTATTTT
.,TRBJ2-1,TRBV14,.,CASSQGPGEGYNEQFF,TGTGCCAGCAGCCAAGGACCGGGAGAAGGCTACAATGAGCAGTTCTTC
.,TRBJ2-3,TRBV5-1,TRBD2,CASSSQLAGSTDTQYF,TGCGCCAGCAGCTCACAACTAGCGGGGTCCACAGATACGCAGTATTTT
.,TRBJ2-7,TRBV15,TRBD2,CATSSGTSYEQYF,TGTGCCACCAGTTCCGGGACTAGCTACGAGCAGTACTTC
.,TRBJ2-3,TRBV7-6,TRBD1,CASSLRDRAGQYF,TGTGCCAGCAGCCTTAGGGACAGGGCAGGGCAGTATTTT
.,TRBJ2-2,TRBV19,TRBD2,CASSTSGRGTGELFF,TGTGCCAGTAGTACTAGCGGGAGAGGAACCGGGGAGCTGTTTTTT
.,TRBJ1-5,TRBV28,.,CASSFMGRVGQPQHF,TGTGCCAGCAGTTTTATGGGCAGGGTCGGTCAGCCCCAGCATTTT
.,TRBJ2-2,TRBV2,TRBD2,CASSEQGFGGGGGELFF,TGTGCCAGCAGTGAACAAGGGTTTGGCGGGGGAGGCGGGGAGCTGTTTTTT
once,TRBJ2-2,TRBV27,TRBD1,CASSTLTGRGIGELFF,TGTGCCAGCAGTACCTTGACAGGGAGAGGGATCGGGGAGCTGTTTTTT
.,TRBJ2-6,TRBV30,.,CAGDTSSGANVLTF,TGTGCCGGGGACACCAGCTCTGGGGCCAACGTCCTGACTTTC
.,TRBJ1-5,TRBV6-5,TRBD1,CASSRGTANQPQHF,TGTGCCAGCAGTAGGGGGACAGCTAATCAGCCCCAGCATTTT
.,TRBJ1-6,TRBV7-2,.,CASSSLPRRGNSPLHF,TGTGCCAGCAGTTCTCTCCCTCGGCGGGGAAATTCACCCCTCCACTTT
.,TRBJ2-4,TRBV11-3,TRBD1,CASSSLPGQGYDIQYF,TGTGCCAGCTCCAGCTTACCGGGACAGGGGTATGACATTCAGTACTTC
.,TRBJ2-1,TRBV30,TRBD1,CAWSPSGQGTEVFF,TGTGCCTGGAGCCCCTCGGGACAGGGAACTGAGGTGTTCTTC
.,TRBJ2-1,TRBV7-9,TRBD2,CASSLASGGAMGEQFF,TGTGCCAGCAGCTTAGCCAGCGGGGGGGCTATGGGTGAGCAGTTCTTC
.,TRBJ1-2,TRBV5-6,TRBD1,CASSSGTEHIGYTF,TGTGCCAGCAGTTCCGGGACAGAACATATTGGCTACACCTTC
.,TRBJ2-1,TRBV15,.,CATSRTDNEQFF,TGTGCCACCAGCAGGACAGACAATGAGCAGTTCTTC
.,TRBJ2-5,TRBV30,.,CAWSVLSPGAQETQYF,TGTGCCTGGAGTGTACTGTCACCAGGGGCCCAAGAGACCCAGTACTTC
.,TRBJ2-3,TRBV5-6,TRBD2,CASSLGGGNTDTQYF,TGTGCCAGCAGCTTGGGCGGGGGGAACACAGATACGCAGTATTTT
.,TRBJ1-4,TRBV15,.,CATSSRVATNEKLFF,TGTGCCACCAGCAGCCGGGTGGCAACTAATGAAAAACTGTTTTTT
.,TRBJ1-5,TRBV19,.,CASSIPEAGNQPQHF,TGTGCCAGTAGTATCCCCGAGGCGGGCAATCAGCCCCAGCATTTT
.,TRBJ2-7,TRBV7-9,TRBD2,CASSLHGLAVFGEQYF,TGTGCCAGCAGCCTACACGGACTAGCGGTCTTTGGCGAGCAGTACTTC
.,TRBJ1-2,TRBV27,.,CASSSDRTSNYGYTF,TGTGCCAGCAGTTCCGACAGGACTTCTAACTATGGCTACACCTTC
.,TRBJ2-1,TRBV28,TRBD2,CASRRGLAGPYNEQFF,TGTGCCAGCAGGCGTGGACTAGCGGGACCCTACAATGAGCAGTTCTTC
.,TRBJ1-1,TRBV6-1,.,CASGVRGDTEAFF,TGTGCCAGTGGCGTCCGGGGAGACACTGAAGCTTTCTTT
few,TRBJ2-7,TRBV4-2,TRBD2,CASSQESRGSSYEQYF,TGTGCCAGCAGCCAAGAATCGCGGGGGAGCTCCTACGAGCAGTACTTC
few,TRBJ1-1,TRBV6-5,.,CASSYFQWGELKAFF,TGTGCCAGCAGTTACTTCCAGTGGGGAGAATTGAAAGCTTTCTTT
.,TRBJ1-2,TRBV5-4,.,CASSLDSSGYTF,TGTGCCAGCAGCTTGGATAGTTCTGGCTACACCTTC
few,TRBJ2-7,TRBV6-6,TRBD1,CASVVGTGVDEQYF,TGTGCCAGCGTCGTGGGGACAGGGGTAGACGAGCAGTACTTC
.,TRBJ1-1,TRBV19,.,CASSIFFASTEAFF,TGTGCCAGTAGTATTTTTTTCGCCAGCACTGAAGCTTTCTTT
.,TRBJ2-7,TRBV6-5,TRBD2,CASSTEGLAAYEQYF,TGTGCCAGCAGCACCGAGGGACTAGCGGCCTACGAGCAGTACTTC
.,TRBJ1-1,TRBV7-9,.,CSSSQGNTEAFF,TGTTCCAGCAGCCAGGGGAACACTGAAGCTTTCTTT
.,TRBJ2-3,TRBV11-2,TRBD1,CASRWQGGTDTQYF,TGTGCCAGCAGATGGCAGGGGGGCACAGATACGCAGTATTTT
.,TRBJ1-1,TRBV19,TRBD1,CASSGWTGEDTEAFF,TGTGCCAGTAGTGGGTGGACAGGAGAGGACACTGAAGCTTTCTTT
.,TRBJ2-7,TRBV30,.,CAWSPRQNNEQYF,TGTGCCTGGAGTCCCCGACAGAACAACGAGCAGTACTTC
once,TRBJ2-7,TRBV7-2,.,CASSLGPGQEQYF,TGTGCCAGCAGCTTAGGTCCGGGACAAGAGCAGTACTTC
.,TRBJ2-7,TRBV29-1,TRBD1,CSVRGHRGGYEQYF,TGCAGCGTTCGAGGCCACAGGGGCGGCTACGAGCAGTACTTC
few,TRBJ1-2,TRBV18,.,CASTAQGTYGYTF,TGTGCCAGCACGGCACAGGGAACCTATGGCTACACCTTC
once,TRBJ2-7,TRBV5-5,.,CASSVGGDEQYF,TGTGCCAGCAGCGTCGGAGGGGACGAGCAGTACTTC
.,TRBJ1-2,TRBV28,.,CASSLTGGKRGGYTF,TGTGCCAGCAGTTTAACGGGGGGGAAACGGGGTGGCTACACCTTC
.,TRBJ1-2,TRBV5-6,TRBD1,CASSRTGEHYGYTF,TGTGCCAGCAGCAGGACAGGGGAGCACTATGGCTACACCTTC
.,TRBJ2-7,TRBV5-1,TRBD1,CASSPEGGTGGIGGEQYF,TGCGCCAGCAGCCCTGAGGGCGGGACAGGGGGCATTGGAGGCGAGCAGTACTTC
once,TRBJ1-1,TRBV25-1,.,CASSESTPGGAFF,TGTGCCAGCAGTGAATCGACGCCTGGAGGAGCTTTCTTT
.,TRBJ2-1,TRBV4-2,.,CASSQNPVSNEQFF,TGTGCCAGCAGCCAAAACCCGGTGTCCAATGAGCAGTTCTTC
.,TRBJ2-7,TRBV7-6,TRBD2,CASSQQTGTSGYEQYF,TGTGCCAGCAGCCAACAAACCGGGACTAGCGGTTACGAGCAGTACTTC
once,TRBJ1-2,TRBV25-1,.,CASSEPRGRGYTF,TGTGCCAGCAGTGAACCCAGGGGCCGTGGCTACACCTTC
.,TRBJ2-3,TRBV10-1,TRBD1,CASSLYLTGGGTDTQYF,TGCGCCAGCAGCCTATATCTAACAGGGGGAGGCACAGATACGCAGTATTTT